This TCR beta chain appears in the sequencing data of a study of CD4+ T cells in melanoma. Findings of the study overall: A reported correlation linked neoantigen-specific CD4+ T cells to CD8+, macrophage and B cell function. Reportedly, melanoma neoantigen-specific CD4+ T cells showed varied differentiation states.

With respect to this clone: Its antigen remains unknown.

Trimming shortened V by 7 bases and J by 0 bases, and 10 bases separated the two germline ends. The CDR3 covers 12 residues. Germline-derived CDR1 and CDR2 are SQVTM and ANQGSEA. Assay: immunoSEQ multiplex PCR; the TCRdb copy retains only in-frame clones and omits some. The sample yields more than 90,000 clones, about 92% seen once. This sequence was found in a human donor with melanoma. Material for sequencing was peripheral blood. V and J are TRBV29-1 and TRBJ2-7, with D tentatively TRBD1 (5 bases). DNA for the CDR3: TGCAGCGCGGGTGGGGCCTCCTACGAGCAGTACTTC. It specifies CSAGGASYEQYF.